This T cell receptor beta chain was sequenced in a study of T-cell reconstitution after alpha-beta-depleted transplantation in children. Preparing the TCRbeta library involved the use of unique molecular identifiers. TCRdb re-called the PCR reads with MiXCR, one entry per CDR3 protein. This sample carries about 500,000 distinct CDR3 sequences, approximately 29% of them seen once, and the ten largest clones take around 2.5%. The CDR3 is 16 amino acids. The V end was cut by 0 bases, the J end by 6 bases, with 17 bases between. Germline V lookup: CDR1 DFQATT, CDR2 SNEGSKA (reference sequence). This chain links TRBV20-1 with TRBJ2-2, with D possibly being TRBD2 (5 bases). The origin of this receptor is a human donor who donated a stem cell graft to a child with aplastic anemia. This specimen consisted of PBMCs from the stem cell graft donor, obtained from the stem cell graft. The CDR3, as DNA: TGCAGTGCTAGAGATAACGGGCTAGCTAGGTCCGGGGAGCTGTTTTTT. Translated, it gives CSARDNGLARSGELFF.